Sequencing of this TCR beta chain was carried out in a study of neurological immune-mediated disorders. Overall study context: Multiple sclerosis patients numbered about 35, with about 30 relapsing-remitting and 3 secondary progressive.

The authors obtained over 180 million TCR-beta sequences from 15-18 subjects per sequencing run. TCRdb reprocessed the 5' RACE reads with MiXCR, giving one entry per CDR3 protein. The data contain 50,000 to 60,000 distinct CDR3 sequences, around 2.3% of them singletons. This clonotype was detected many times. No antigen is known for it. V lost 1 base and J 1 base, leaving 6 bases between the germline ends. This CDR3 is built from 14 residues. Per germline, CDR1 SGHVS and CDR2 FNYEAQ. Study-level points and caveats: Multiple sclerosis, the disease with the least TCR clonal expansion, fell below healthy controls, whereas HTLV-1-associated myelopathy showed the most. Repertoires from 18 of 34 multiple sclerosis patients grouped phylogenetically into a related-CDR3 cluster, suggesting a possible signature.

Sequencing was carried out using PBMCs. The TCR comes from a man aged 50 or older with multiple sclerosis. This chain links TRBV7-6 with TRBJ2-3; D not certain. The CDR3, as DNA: TGTGCCAGCAGCTTAGTGGACCGCACAGATACGCAGTATTTT. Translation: CASSLVDRTDTQYF.